This T cell receptor beta chain was observed in a study of cytomegalovirus exposure and HLA in healthy donors. Notes on this clone: The antigen remains undetermined.

Findings of the study overall: Later work found that TCR association rates differed between HLA loci; DRB1 had the most and HLA-C the fewest.

Primers included in the PCR were 60 Vbeta and 13 Jbeta primers. TCRdb keeps only in-frame clones here, not all; method: immunoSEQ multiplex PCR. The sample consists of under 250,000 clones, roughly 78% of them appearing once. The CDR3 covers 15 residues. Germline CDR1 and CDR2: SGHTS and YDEGEE. J gave up 0 bases and V 5 bases, and 5 bases lay outside the gene matches. This chain links TRBV5-8 with TRBJ1-5, with 7 bases lining up with TRBD1. The specimen sequenced was PBMCs. This TCR was sampled from a woman aged 25 to 39 in good health and CMV-seropositive. The CDR3 bases are TGTGCCAGCAGTTTCGGGACAGCTAGCAATCAGCCCCAGCATTTT. It yields the protein CASSFGTASNQPQHF.